These 11 T cell receptor beta chains were sequenced from one sample in a study of blood T cell repertoires in COVID-19. Profiling relied on immunoSEQ multiplex PCR, and the TCRdb table lists in-frame clones only, not all of them. This sample yields a few hundred thousand clones, of which about 88% are seen a single time; 1.2% belongs to the top ten. Source material: PBMCs or T cells enriched from blood (not recorded which). These receptors all come from a young woman who had recovered from COVID-19.

This chain links TRBV18 with TRBJ1-6; D perhaps matches TRBD1 (6 bases). V gave up 4 bases and J gave up 6 bases, with 16 bases separating them. This CDR3 spans 16 amino acids. CDR1 KGHSH and CDR2 LQKENI come from the germline V gene. Here the CDR3 reads CASSQMLQGANSPLHF. The CDR3 DNA reads as TGTGCCAGCTCACAAATGTTACAGGGCGCTAATTCACCCCTCCACTTT.

V is TRBV9 and J is TRBJ2-2; 7 bases are a match to TRBD1. CDR3 length: 13 amino acids. CDR1 and CDR2 from the germline V gene are SGDLS and YYNGEE. J was trimmed by 5 bases and V by 3 bases; bases with no gene match: 1. CDR3 amino acids: CASSGGQTGELFF. The CDR3 nucleotides read TGTGCCAGCAGCGGGGGACAGACCGGGGAGCTGTTTTTT. Filled out from reference TRBV9 and TRBJ2-2, the complete variable domain reads DSGVTQTPKHLITATGQRVTLRCSPRSGDLSVYWYQQSLDQGLQFLIQYYNGEERAKGNILERFSAQQFPDLHSELNLSSLELGDSALYFCASSGGQTGELFFGEGSRLTVL.

V and J are TRBV6-1 and TRBJ1-6, with D uncertain. The CDR3 has 14 amino acids. Germline loops: CDR1 MNHNS, CDR2 SASEGT. Deletions cut 1 base from V and 14 bases from J, with 15 bases between. This CDR3 is CASSEDNYGGSLHF. CDR3 DNA: TGTGCCAGCAGTGAAGATAACTATGGAGGGTCCCTCCACTTT.

In the case of this clone: This same CDR3 is encoded by further DNA sequences in the sample. This CDR3 reads CASSSGTGSYEQYF. CDR3 bases: TGTGCCAGTTCCTCGGGGACAGGTTCCTACGAGCAGTACTTC. The chain carries TRBV7-9 and TRBJ2-7, with 8 positions matching TRBD1. Germline CDR1 SEHNR, CDR2 FQNEAQ (reference sequence). The CDR3 is made up of 14 amino acids. The V and J ends lost 9 bases and 1 base, in that order; junction bases with no gene match: 8.

This rearrangement joins TRBV13 to TRBJ1-2; TRBD1 aligns across 9 bases. The CDR3 length is 18 residues. Germline CDR1 is PRHDT and CDR2 is FYEKMQ (reference sequence). Trimming at V came to 1 base and at J to 1 base, leaving 10 bases not matched to a gene. The CDR3: CASSLEREDRGNNYGYTF. The CDR3 nucleotides read TGTGCCAGCAGCTTAGAGCGGGAAGACAGGGGGAATAACTATGGCTACACCTTC. The variable domain in full, completed from reference TRBV13 and TRBJ1-2, reads AAGVIQSPRHLIKEKRETATLKCYPIPRHDTVYWYQQGPGQDPQFLISFYEKMQSDKGSIPDRFSAQQFSDYHSELNMSSLELGDSALYFCASSLEREDRGNNYGYTFGSGTRLTVV.

The CDR3 nucleotides read TGCGCCAGCACCACAGGGGGCCGATATGGCTACACCTTC. Encoded protein: CASTTGGRYGYTF. The chain combines TRBV5-1 with TRBJ1-2, with TRBD1 matching over 9 bases. The germline gives CDR1 SGHRS, CDR2 YFSETQ. The V gene end was trimmed by 6 bases and the J gene end by 5 bases; junction bases not matched to a gene: 5. The CDR3 loop spans 13 amino acids.

J is TRBJ1-2 and V is TRBV13; the match to TRBD1 covers 7 bases. The V gene end was trimmed by 0 bases and the J gene end by 0 bases; junction bases not matched to a gene: 1. The CDR3 length is 15 residues. Germline CDR1 PRHDT, CDR2 FYEKMQ (reference sequence). The CDR3 protein is CASSLGDRANYGYTF. CDR3 DNA sequence: TGTGCCAGCAGCTTAGGCGACAGGGCTAACTATGGCTACACCTTC.

The rearrangement links TRBV10-3 to TRBJ1-2; D is unresolved. The germline gives CDR1 ENHRY, CDR2 SYGVKD. Trimming stripped 4 bases from V and 8 bases from J, with 8 bases between. CDR3 length: 11 residues. The CDR3: CAISGPWGYTF. The CDR3 nucleotides read TGTGCCATCAGTGGGCCCTGGGGCTACACCTTC.

The chain is built from TRBV27 and TRBJ2-1; 13 bases match TRBD2. The CDR3 consists of 15 residues. The germline CDR1 and CDR2 sequences are MNHEY and SMNVEV (reference sequence). J gave up 9 bases and V 5 bases, and 7 bases lay outside the gene matches. CDR3: CASSTTSGGVGEQFF. The CDR3, as DNA: TGTGCCAGCAGTACAACTAGCGGGGGGGTCGGTGAGCAGTTCTTC.

The V gene is TRBV5-4, the J gene TRBJ2-2, with 7 bases that match TRBD2. Per germline, CDR1 SGHNT and CDR2 YYREEE (reference sequence). This CDR3 is built from 16 residues. V trimming: 0 bases; J trimming: 3 bases; junction bases outside the gene matches: 5. In nucleotides, the CDR3 is TGTGCCAGCAGCTTGGCCGCTAGCGGACACACCGGGGAGCTGTTTTTT. Amino acid sequence: CASSLAASGHTGELFF.

The chain links TRBV5-4 to TRBJ2-3; 10 bases are a match to TRBD2. This CDR3 spans 16 amino acids. Losses at the gene ends were 0 bases for V and 0 bases for J; bases not matched to a gene: 1. Germline V CDR1 and CDR2: SGHNT, YYREEE (reference sequence). This chain's CDR3 is CASSLASGRSTDTQYF. The DNA for the CDR3 is TGTGCCAGCAGCTTGGCTAGCGGGAGAAGCACAGATACGCAGTATTTT.